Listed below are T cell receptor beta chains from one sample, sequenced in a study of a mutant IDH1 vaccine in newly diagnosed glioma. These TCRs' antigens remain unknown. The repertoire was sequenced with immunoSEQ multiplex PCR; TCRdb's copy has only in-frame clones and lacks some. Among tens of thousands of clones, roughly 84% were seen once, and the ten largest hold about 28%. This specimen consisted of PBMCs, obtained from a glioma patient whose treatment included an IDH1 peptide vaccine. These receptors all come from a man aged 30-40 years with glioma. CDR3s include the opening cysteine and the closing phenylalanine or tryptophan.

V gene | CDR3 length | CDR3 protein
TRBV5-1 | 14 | CASSPSGEAVEQYF
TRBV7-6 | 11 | CASSTGTEAFF
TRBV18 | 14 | CASFLGGADTEAFF
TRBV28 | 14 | CASSLTGEKDEQYF
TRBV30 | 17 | CAWSVLQGAAWDNEQFF
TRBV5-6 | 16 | CASSPSGAGGRNEQFF
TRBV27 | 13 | CASRGGSNQPQHF
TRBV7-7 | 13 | CASSLGQGGKLFF
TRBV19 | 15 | CASSTTPRGNYGYTF
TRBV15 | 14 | CATSKNSGTGELFF
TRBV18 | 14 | CASSRDRNSYEQYF
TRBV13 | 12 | CASRGAGYEQYF
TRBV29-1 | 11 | CSVVEGAGYTF
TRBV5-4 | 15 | CASSPWDSGFYGYTF
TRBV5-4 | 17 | CASSPIFTGNLNTEAFF
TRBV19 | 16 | CASSIGLRGFNQPQHF
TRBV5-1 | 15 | CASSLMGVRAGGYTF
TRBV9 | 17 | CASSPSPRGANTGELFF
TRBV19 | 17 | CASSPTLGGLSGNTIYF
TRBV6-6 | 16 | CASSYWTGLNTGELFF
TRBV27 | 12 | CASSLSSNEQFF
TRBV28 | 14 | CASSPRGQMAEAFF
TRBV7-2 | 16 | CASSFSGAGGAYEQYF
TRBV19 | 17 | CASSSAASLAGANVLTF
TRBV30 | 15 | CAWSTTGGGYYGYTF
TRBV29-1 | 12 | CSAGEGGYGYTF
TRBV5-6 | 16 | CASSADRGIMNTEAFF
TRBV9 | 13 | CASSVAAGYEQYF
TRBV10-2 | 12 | CASRGMNTEAFF
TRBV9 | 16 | CASSVGTGSYTGELFF
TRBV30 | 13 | CAWSVKDNEKLFF
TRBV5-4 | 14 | CASSLSRDSYEQYF
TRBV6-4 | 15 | CASSDSLAGTDTQYF